Below are 20 T cell receptor beta chains sequenced from a single sample in a study of OX40 agonist ivuxolimab in advanced cancers. Here immunoSEQ multiplex PCR was the method, and the copy in TCRdb shows in-frame clones only, minus some. The sample consists of roughly 70,000 clones, around 89% of them appearing once. This specimen was CD4+ or CD8+ T cells sorted from blood, taken in a trial of the OX40 agonist ivuxolimab. These receptor sequences come from an adult with an advanced solid tumor such as melanoma, head and neck, liver or kidney cancer.

The genes are TRBV7-3 and TRBJ2-1; perhaps D is TRBD1 or TRBD2 (5 bases each). Germline CDR1 SGHTA, CDR2 FQGTGA. The CDR3 has 12 residues. V lost 6 bases and J 10 bases, leaving 13 bases between the germline ends. This CDR3 reads CASSSGREEQFF. The CDR3 DNA is TGTGCCAGCAGTTCGGGACGGGAAGAGCAGTTCTTC.

The chain couples TRBV6-6 to TRBJ1-3; TRBD1 is a possible D gene (6 bases). Germline assignment: CDR1 MNHNY and CDR2 SVGAGI (reference sequence). With 10 bases removed from V and 0 bases from J, the gap between germline ends came to 13 bases. There are 14 residues in the CDR3. CDR3 amino acids: CATRQDSSGNTIYF. CDR3 bases: TGTGCCACCCGACAGGACAGCTCTGGAAACACCATATATTTT.

The chain carries TRBV11-2 and TRBJ2-2; a possible D gene is TRBD2 (6 bases). Trimming removed 2 bases at V and 0 bases at J, with 13 bases between. The CDR3 totals 17 residues. Germline CDR1 and CDR2: SGHAT and FQNNGV. The CDR3 reads CASSLRGGASNTGELFF. The CDR3 DNA reads as TGTGCCAGCAGCTTACGGGGAGGAGCTTCGAACACCGGGGAGCTGTTTTTT.

The J gene is TRBJ1-5, the V gene TRBV19, with D possibly TRBD1 on 6 matching bases. Trimming removed 3 bases at V and 5 bases at J, with 11 bases between. Germline lookup yields CDR1 LNHDA and CDR2 SQIVND (reference sequence). This CDR3 is 14 amino acids long. CDR3 DNA: TGTGCCAGTAGTATGATCGCAGGGGATCAGCCCCAGCATTTT. Its translation: CASSMIAGDQPQHF.

The rearrangement links TRBV2 to TRBJ1-1; D ambiguous. This CDR3 is 13 amino acids long. Germline V gene sequence: CDR1 SNHLY, CDR2 FYNNEI. V lost 3 bases, J lost 1 base, and 6 bases lay in between. This CDR3 is CASSEEGNTEAFF. CDR3 coding DNA: TGTGCCAGCAGTGAGGAAGGGAACACTGAAGCTTTCTTT. The whole variable domain, remainder taken from reference TRBV2 and TRBJ1-1, is EPEVTQTPSHQVTQMGQEVILRCVPISNHLYFYWYRQILGQKVEFLVSFYNNEISEKSEIFDDQFSVERPDGSNFTLKIRSTKLEDSAMYFCASSEEGNTEAFFGQGTRLTVV.

This chain connects TRBV5-1 to TRBJ1-1; maybe TRBD1 (5 bases). The CDR3 is 16 residues long. V lost 0 bases, J lost 0 bases, and 12 bases lay in between. From germline, CDR1 is SGHRS and CDR2 YFSETQ. The CDR3 nucleotides read TGCGCCAGCAGCTTGGATGGGGGGACTATGAACACTGAAGCTTTCTTT. It translates to CASSLDGGTMNTEAFF.

The rearrangement uses TRBV5-1 and TRBJ2-2, with D perhaps TRBD1 (5 bases). Trimming took off 0 bases at V and 3 bases at J, with 12 bases between the two ends. The CDR3 totals 16 residues. Germline-derived CDR1 and CDR2 are SGHRS and YFSETQ. This CDR3 is CASSLVPGMDTGELFF. The CDR3, as DNA: TGCGCCAGCAGCTTGGTACCAGGGATGGACACCGGGGAGCTGTTTTTT.

V gene TRBV2 combines with J gene TRBJ2-2, with D possibly TRBD2 on 5 matching bases. The CDR3 loop spans 14 amino acids. Between the trimmed V and J ends, which lost 5 bases and 1 base, there was a span of 8 bases. Per the germline V gene, CDR1 is SNHLY and CDR2 is FYNNEI. The CDR3 DNA is TGTGCCAGCAGTTCCACTAGGAACACCGGGGAGCTGTTTTTT. It is translated as CASSSTRNTGELFF. Filled out from reference TRBV2 and TRBJ2-2, the complete variable domain reads EPEVTQTPSHQVTQMGQEVILRCVPISNHLYFYWYRQILGQKVEFLVSFYNNEISEKSEIFDDQFSVERPDGSNFTLKIRSTKLEDSAMYFCASSSTRNTGELFFGEGSRLTVL.

The chain links TRBV9 to TRBJ2-2, with no clear D. V lost 0 bases to trimming and J lost 9 bases, with 15 bases between them. The CDR3 spans 15 residues. CDR1 is SGDLS, CDR2 YYNGEE, per germline. As DNA, the CDR3 is TGTGCCAGCAGCGTAGCGGGTAGCAGTAACCGGGAGCTGTTTTTT. Translation gives CASSVAGSSNRELFF. Using reference TRBV9 and TRBJ2-2 for the parts outside the CDR3, the full variable domain is DSGVTQTPKHLITATGQRVTLRCSPRSGDLSVYWYQQSLDQGLQFLIQYYNGEERAKGNILERFSAQQFPDLHSELNLSSLELGDSALYFCASSVAGSSNRELFFGEGSRLTVL.

The chain recombines TRBV7-6 with TRBJ2-3; D is uncertain. The germline V and J ends were trimmed by 5 bases and 2 bases, with 17 bases remaining between them. The CDR3 is 16 amino acids. CDR1 is SGHVS, CDR2 FNYEAQ, per germline. CDR3 nucleotide sequence: TGTGCCAGCAGCCCCAGGCCGGGCACGCTCACAGATACGCAGTATTTT. Translating gives CASSPRPGTLTDTQYF.

V is TRBV6-1 and J is TRBJ2-2; TRBD1 matches 7 bases. From germline, CDR1 is MNHNS and CDR2 SASEGT. J was trimmed by 6 bases and V by 4 bases; bases with no gene match: 5. The CDR3 sequence is 14 residues long. The CDR3 DNA sequence: TGTGCCAGCAGTGTTTTGACAGGGCCCGGGGAGCTGTTTTTT. Translating gives CASSVLTGPGELFF.

This clone appeared a single time. This sequence joins TRBV5-6 and TRBJ2-1, with 7 bases fitting TRBD1. Germline assignment: CDR1 SGHDT and CDR2 YYEEEE. V trimming: 0 bases; J trimming: 4 bases; junction bases outside the gene matches: 4. The CDR3 is 15 amino acids. CDR3 in DNA: TGTGCCAGCAGCTTGGGGGGGACAGTTTACAATGAGCAGTTCTTC. Protein product: CASSLGGTVYNEQFF.

This rearrangement joins TRBV2 to TRBJ2-7, with 7 bases lining up with TRBD2. The CDR3 is made up of 15 amino acids. The V gene end was trimmed by 4 bases and the J gene end by 7 bases; junction bases not matched to a gene: 13. Germline V gene sequence: CDR1 SNHLY, CDR2 FYNNEI. This CDR3 reads CASSGNAGVSGEQYF. CDR3 bases: TGTGCCAGCAGTGGCAATGCGGGGGTCTCGGGGGAGCAGTACTTC.

J is TRBJ1-2 and V is TRBV5-4; D is unclear. Germline loops: CDR1 SGHNT, CDR2 YYREEE (reference sequence). V dropped 0 bases and J dropped 5 bases, with 8 bases sitting between them. This CDR3 has 13 amino acids. CDR3 sequence reads: CASSLAAGYGYTF. CDR3 sequence (DNA): TGTGCCAGCAGCTTGGCGGCAGGATATGGCTACACCTTC.

This clone was counted once. The chain employs TRBV2 and TRBJ1-2, with 7 bases that match TRBD1. Germline CDR1 is SNHLY and CDR2 is FYNNEI. After removal of 6 bases from V and 8 bases from J, the junction contained 12 bases not matched to a gene. The CDR3 sequence is 14 residues long. This CDR3 reads CASRGGTGAEGYTF. The CDR3 DNA is TGTGCCAGCAGGGGAGGCACAGGGGCGGAAGGCTACACCTTC.

This clone was seen only a few times. The chain recombines TRBV13 with TRBJ1-1; TRBD1 matches 8 bases. Per germline, CDR1 PRHDT and CDR2 FYEKMQ (reference sequence). Trimming at V came to 5 bases and at J to 5 bases, leaving 4 bases not matched to a gene. This CDR3 spans 13 amino acids. CDR3 DNA sequence: TGTGCCAGCAGCCCGACAGGGGATACTGAAGCTTTCTTT. Translated, it gives CASSPTGDTEAFF.

The V call is TRBV19, the J call TRBJ1-5; 7 bases line up with TRBD1. The CDR3 is 16 residues long. CDR1 LNHDA and CDR2 SQIVND come from the germline V gene (reference sequence). V trimming: 8 bases; J trimming: 9 bases; junction bases outside the gene matches: 19. The CDR3 sequence: CASSRSLDRESGPQHF. In DNA form, the CDR3 reads TGTGCCAGTTCAAGGAGTTTAGACAGGGAATCAGGGCCCCAGCATTTT.

The J gene is TRBJ1-5, the V gene TRBV21-1. TRBV21-1 is given as a pseudogene. The CDR3 has 20 residues. The CDR3 coding sequence is TGTGCCAGCAGCACTCGAGAGGGGGGGCGGCCAGCCTATAGCAATCAGCCCCAGCATTTT. This gives the protein CASSTREGGRPAYSNQPQHF.

This chain joins TRBV11-2 and TRBJ2-5; 8 bases map to TRBD1. Germline CDR1 SGHAT, CDR2 FQNNGV. This CDR3 region has 16 residues. V dropped 1 base and J dropped 4; count of bases not matched to a gene: 8. DNA of the CDR3: TGTGCCAGCAGCTTAGTTCTTTCAGGGGGCCGAGAGACCCAGTACTTC. It specifies CASSLVLSGGRETQYF.

A few counts support this clone. J is TRBJ2-7 and V is TRBV19; no clear D. In germline, CDR1 is LNHDA, CDR2 SQIVND (reference sequence). V lost 8 bases, J lost 3 bases, and 11 bases lay in between. The CDR3 runs 12 residues. The CDR3, as DNA: TGTGCCAGTCCTCTATCCCTCTACGAGCAGTACTTC. As protein: CASPLSLYEQYF.